The 15 T cell receptor beta chains below all came from one sample that was sequenced in a study of memory CD4+ T cells and cytomegalovirus serostatus. The sort gate was single viable CD3+CD4+CD8-CD45RO+ cells for memory CD4+ T cells. Measured with immunoSEQ multiplex PCR; TCRdb has only the in-frame clones, and not every one. The table includes some 30,000 clones, approximately 76% detected once. The sample was memory CD4+ T cells from blood. These receptors were taken from an adult in good health and CMV-seronegative. Some clones in this sample may be carry-over from other donors' samples.

The chain uses TRBV11-3 and TRBJ2-7; 7 bases fit TRBD1. Germline V CDR1 and CDR2: SGHNT, YENEEA. The CDR3 is made up of 14 amino acids. Trimming at V came to 1 base and at J to 2 bases, leaving 2 bases not matched to a gene. CDR3 nucleotides: TGTGCCAGCAGCTTAGCTCAGGGGGCCTACGAGCAGTACTTC. This translates into CASSLAQGAYEQYF.

The chain uses TRBV5-3 and TRBJ2-5; tentative D call: TRBD1 (6 bases). TRBV5-3 counts as an open reading frame of uncertain function. Trimming shortened V by 3 bases and J by 3 bases, and 15 bases separated the two germline ends. This CDR3 contains 15 residues. The CDR3, as DNA: TGTGCCAGAAGCTGGGGCTACAGGGATAAAGAGACCCAGTACTTC. It yields the protein CARSWGYRDKETQYF.

The V and J genes are TRBV2 and TRBJ2-7, with D uncertain. The V end lost 6 bases, the J end lost 0 bases, and 12 bases lay between the germline ends. Germline values: CDR1 SNHLY, CDR2 FYNNEI. This CDR3 spans 14 amino acids. The CDR3 sequence is CASSRLLYSYEQYF. The CDR3 DNA follows: TGTGCCAGCAGCAGACTCCTTTACTCCTACGAGCAGTACTTC.

This sequence joins TRBV6-6 and TRBJ2-5; D is unclear. Germline V gene lookup returns CDR1 MNHNY and CDR2 SVGAGI (reference sequence). The CDR3 sequence is 14 residues long. With 4 bases removed from V and 1 base from J, the gap between germline ends came to 10 bases. This CDR3 is CASSFPGGQETQYF. In DNA, the CDR3 is TGTGCCAGCAGTTTCCCGGGCGGCCAAGAGACCCAGTACTTC.

The rearrangement links TRBV6-1 to TRBJ1-1; no firm D call. CDR1 and CDR2 from the germline V gene are MNHNS and SASEGT. V lost 5 bases to trimming and J lost 3 bases, with 7 bases between them. The CDR3 consists of 12 residues. Here the CDR3 reads CASSRGDTEAFF. The CDR3 DNA follows: TGTGCCAGCAGTCGCGGGGACACTGAAGCTTTCTTT.

The chain employs TRBV30 and TRBJ1-3, with 8 bases that match TRBD1. The CDR3 totals 15 residues. V was pared by 8 bases and J by 4 bases, with 13 bases of the junction left unmatched. Germline assignment: CDR1 GTSNPN and CDR2 SVGIG (reference sequence). The CDR3 loop is CAGDGAGGYGNTIYF. The CDR3 nucleotides are TGTGCCGGAGATGGGGCAGGGGGCTACGGAAACACCATATATTTT.

The gene calls are TRBV20-1 and TRBJ2-5; weak D call: TRBD2 (6 bases). V was shortened by 0 bases and J by 9 bases, with 8 bases between the two germline ends. Germline V gene sequence: CDR1 DFQATT, CDR2 SNEGSKA (reference sequence). This CDR3 is 11 amino acids long. The CDR3 loop is CSARDRRAQYF. CDR3 DNA sequence: TGCAGTGCTAGAGATCGGAGGGCCCAGTACTTC.

This chain joins TRBV7-8 and TRBJ2-5, with D perhaps TRBD1 (6 bases). This CDR3 region has 13 residues. Germline V gene lookup returns CDR1 SGHVS and CDR2 FQNEAQ. V was shortened by 5 bases and J by 5 bases, with 12 bases between the two germline ends. The CDR3 DNA reads as TGTGCCAGCAGCAGGGACACGCAGGAGACCCAGTACTTC. Residues: CASSRDTQETQYF.

Here the CDR3 DNA reads TGTGCCAGCAGCCCCCGGACTAGCACAAATACCGGGGAGCTGTTTTTT. Translation: CASSPRTSTNTGELFF. The gene calls are TRBV11-2 and TRBJ2-2; 8 positions match TRBD2. V was pared by 5 bases and J by 5 bases, with 10 bases of the junction left unmatched. The CDR3 consists of 16 residues. The V gene's germline CDR1 is SGHAT and CDR2 FQNNGV.

This chain uses TRBV2 with TRBJ2-3; 8 bases map to TRBD2. This CDR3 is 16 amino acids long. Germline values: CDR1 SNHLY, CDR2 FYNNEI. V dropped 2 bases and J dropped 0; count of bases not matched to a gene: 4. The CDR3 DNA sequence: TGTGCCAGCAGTGAATCTGGCGGGGGGAGCACAGATACGCAGTATTTT. This gives the protein CASSESGGGSTDTQYF.

The chain recombines TRBV30 with TRBJ1-1; D perhaps matches TRBD1 (5 bases). This CDR3 is 12 amino acids long. CDR1 is GTSNPN and CDR2 is SVGIG in the germline V gene (reference sequence). The ends were cut back, 3 bases at V and 11 bases at J, with 16 bases in the middle. The CDR3 loop is CAWRAGEGAAFF. CDR3 bases: TGTGCCTGGAGGGCGGGGGAGGGCGCGGCTTTCTTT. Full variable domain (remainder filled in from reference TRBV30 and TRBJ1-1): SQTIHQWPATLVQPVGSPLSLECTVEGTSNPNLYWYRQAAGRGLQLLFYSVGIGQISSEVPQNLSASRPQDRQFILSSKKLLLSDSGFYLCAWRAGEGAAFFGQGTRLTVV.

The V gene is TRBV4-2, the J gene TRBJ2-1; TRBD1 matches at 12 bases. Germline V gene sequence: CDR1 LGHNA, CDR2 YNFKEQ. The V segment lost 4 bases and the J segment 7 bases; nucleotides outside the gene matches: 8. The CDR3 contains 16 residues. The CDR3 nucleotides are TGTGCCAGCAGCCCGTGGCCGGGACAGGGGGCGAATGAGCAGTTCTTC. Amino acids: CASSPWPGQGANEQFF.

This chain uses TRBV5-4 with TRBJ1-2; D might be TRBD1 (5 bases). Trimming pared 1 base from V and 8 bases from J, leaving 12 bases between. Per germline, CDR1 SGHNT and CDR2 YYREEE (reference sequence). The CDR3 contains 13 residues. CDR3 amino acids: CASSLRGVRGYTF. The DNA of the CDR3 is TGTGCCAGCAGCTTGAGGGGCGTAAGAGGCTACACCTTC.

The gene calls are TRBV5-1 and TRBJ1-1; the match to TRBD1 covers 7 bases. Trimming took 4 bases from V and 6 from J; bases not matched to a gene: 12. Germline loops: CDR1 SGHRS, CDR2 YFSETQ. The CDR3 is made up of 15 amino acids. Here the CDR3 reads CASSGKTGAGAEAFF. The CDR3 coding sequence is TGCGCCAGCAGCGGGAAAACAGGGGCAGGGGCTGAAGCTTTCTTT. Drawing the rest from reference TRBV5-1 and TRBJ1-1, the complete variable domain is KAGVTQTPRYLIKTRGQQVTLSCSPISGHRSVSWYQQTPGQGLQFLFEYFSETQRNKGNFPGRFSGRQFSNSRSEMNVSTLELGDSALYLCASSGKTGAGAEAFFGQGTRLTVV.

The V gene is TRBV6-5, the J gene TRBJ1-1; TRBD1 agrees at 8 bases. CDR1 is MNHEY and CDR2 is SVGAGI in the germline V gene. CDR3 size: 15 residues. Trimming at V came to 2 bases and at J to 5 bases, leaving 7 bases not matched to a gene. This chain's CDR3 is CASSYHLQGVTEAFF. The DNA of the CDR3 is TGTGCCAGCAGTTACCACCTACAGGGGGTAACTGAAGCTTTCTTT.